What follows are 9 T cell receptor beta chains derived from one specimen sequenced in a study of shared clonotypes between healthy human individuals. Terminally differentiated effector memory CD45RA+ cells were excluded from the naive CD8 cells, which were CD45RO-negative and positively selected for CCR7. This table comes from immunoSEQ multiplex PCR, and its TCRdb copy is limited to in-frame clones, with some not included. The sample has about 680,000 clones, about 90% seen once. The sequencing sample was made of naive CD8+ T cells sorted from blood. The receptors were sampled from a man aged 25 to 40 in good health.

CDR3 DNA sequence: TGTGCCAGCAGCTTAGATTCGGGTAGCAATCAGCCCCAGCATTTT. Protein sequence: CASSLDSGSNQPQHF. This sequence joins TRBV11-3 and TRBJ1-5; D is unresolved. V lost 0 bases to trimming and J lost 0 bases, with 6 bases between them. Germline loops: CDR1 SGHNT, CDR2 YENEEA. This CDR3 comprises 15 residues.

In its sample, this clone was seen a few times. The chain recombines TRBV28 with TRBJ2-2, with no clear D. CDR1 and CDR2 from the germline V gene are MDHEN and SYDVKM. The CDR3 totals 14 residues. V was pared by 5 bases and J by 7 bases, with 14 bases between. The CDR3 DNA is TGTGCCAGCAGTCCCTTTGGGGTGTACGGGGAGCTGTTTTTT. Encoded protein: CASSPFGVYGELFF.

The chain couples TRBV28 to TRBJ2-7, with D uncertain. The CDR3 runs to 15 residues. Germline-derived CDR1 and CDR2 are MDHEN and SYDVKM. Trimming cost V 5 bases and J 0 bases, with 14 bases left between them. The CDR3 DNA reads TGTGCCAGCAGTCCCACAGCTTACCCCTCCTACGAGCAGTACTTC. Its translation is CASSPTAYPSYEQYF.

J is TRBJ2-1 and V is TRBV6-5, with TRBD1 identical over 7 bases. The germline V gene encodes CDR1 MNHEY and CDR2 SVGAGI. The CDR3 loop spans 13 amino acids. With V trimmed by 6 bases and J by 8 bases, 7 bases remained unmatched. DNA for the CDR3: TGTGCCAGCAGGGGACAGCCAGAAGATGAGCAGTTCTTC. This encodes CASRGQPEDEQFF.

This rearrangement joins TRBV5-8 to TRBJ2-1, with 8 bases lining up with TRBD2. Unmatched junction bases numbered 12, after V lost 4 bases and J lost 6 bases. CDR1 and CDR2 from the germline V gene are SGHTS and YDEGEE. The CDR3 is made up of 16 amino acids. The CDR3 reads CASSPPGLVKFNEQFF. DNA of the CDR3: TGTGCCAGCAGCCCACCGGGACTAGTAAAATTCAATGAGCAGTTCTTC. Full variable domain (missing parts from reference TRBV5-8 and TRBJ2-1): EAGVTQSPTHLIKTRGQQATLRCSPISGHTSVYWYQQALGLGLQFLLWYDEGEERNRGNFPPRFSGRQFPNYSSELNVNALELEDSALYLCASSPPGLVKFNEQFFGPGTRLTVL.

The V gene is TRBV7-2, the J gene TRBJ1-1; D call uncertain. The V gene's germline CDR1 is SGHTA and CDR2 FQGNSA. Trimming shortened V by 1 base and J by 0 bases, and 9 bases separated the two germline ends. This CDR3 has 15 amino acids. The CDR3 coding sequence is TGTGCCAGCAGCTTAGATCTGGGCATGAACACTGAAGCTTTCTTT. This encodes CASSLDLGMNTEAFF.

J is TRBJ1-3 and V is TRBV27; D is unresolved. The CDR3 is 14 amino acids. V was shortened by 6 bases and J by 0 bases, with 9 bases between the two germline ends. CDR1 and CDR2 from the germline V gene are MNHEY and SMNVEV (reference sequence). CDR3 bases: TGTGCCAGCAGGGGCTCGAGCTCTGGAAACACCATATATTTT. It codes for CASRGSSSGNTIYF.

The gene calls are TRBV19 and TRBJ2-1; D uncertain. The CDR3 spans 17 residues. The V end was cut by 6 bases, the J end by 0 bases, with 18 bases between. Germline V gene sequence: CDR1 LNHDA, CDR2 SQIVND (reference sequence). This CDR3 is CASSPLISADSYNEQFF. DNA of the CDR3: TGTGCCAGTAGCCCATTGATATCGGCGGACTCCTACAATGAGCAGTTCTTC.

The chain joins TRBV28 to TRBJ2-1; D is possibly TRBD1 (6 bases). The CDR3 contains 16 residues. Germline assignment: CDR1 MDHEN and CDR2 SYDVKM. V was shortened by 5 bases and J by 4 bases, with 18 bases between the two germline ends. CDR3 in amino acids: CASSLTGDTLYNEQFF. DNA of the CDR3: TGTGCCAGCAGTCTAACCGGGGACACACTGTACAATGAGCAGTTCTTC.